This T cell receptor beta chain came from a study of Graves' ophthalmopathy and Graves' hyperthyroidism. No ophthalmopathy within 18 months of follow-up signified stable hyperthyroidism. Hyperthyroidism cases were recent diagnoses of under 2 months' duration in people aged 18 to 65. Pregnant or lactating patients and those with other autoimmune diseases or uncontrolled infections were excluded. Ten or more counts support this clonotype. Amplification of TCR beta CDR3 regions used RNA transcripts. An opening RT-PCR round employed HTBI primers and preceded a second-round multiplex PCR. TCRdb independently ran MiXCR on the multiplex PCR reads; one entry per CDR3 protein. This sample has 300,000 to 450,000 distinct CDR3 sequences, with roughly 15% found just once. The CDR3 length is 14 residues. Germline CDR1 and CDR2: SQVTM and ANQGSEA. V shed 7 bases and J 2 bases; nucleotides not matched to a gene: 9.

The sequenced sample consisted of peripheral blood. The V and J genes are TRBV29-1 and TRBJ2-5, with 8 nucleotides matching TRBD1. The clonotype comes from an adult woman with stable Graves' hyperthyroidism. The CDR3 nucleotides are TGCAGCGCTGTGACAGGGGCAACTCAAGAGACCCAGTACTTC. This encodes CSAVTGATQETQYF.